This is a list of T cell receptor beta chains from one sample in a study of regulatory T cells in long-lasting Graves disease. Each CDR3 protein gets one entry after TCRdb re-called the multiplex PCR reads with MiXCR. The sample lists around 330,000 distinct CDR3 sequences, roughly 18% occurring once. Specimen: peripheral blood mononuclear cells (PBMCs), collected at new diagnosis, from a patient treated with antithyroid drugs. Receptors were obtained from a female donor with Graves disease. Both conserved end residues are part of each CDR3.

v_call: TRBV7-8
cdr3_aa: CASSLSEKLFF

v_call: TRBV3-1
cdr3_aa: CASSQDPEIAYEQYF

v_call: TRBV7-8
cdr3_aa: CASSRDSASSYEQYF

v_call: TRBV18
cdr3_aa: CASSPPGIAGASNTGELFF

v_call: TRBV2
cdr3_aa: CASSLASGSRKTQYF

v_call: TRBV6-1
cdr3_aa: CASSRWEPQETQYF

v_call: TRBV24-1
cdr3_aa: CATSDPTSGPKNIQYF

v_call: TRBV2
cdr3_aa: CASSQRDEQFF

v_call: TRBV12-3/TRBV12-4
cdr3_aa: CASSLGTSGVGETQYF

v_call: TRBV5-6
cdr3_aa: CVSSLGQAQAFF

v_call: TRBV2
cdr3_aa: CASSQDGNYGYTF

v_call: TRBV5-4
cdr3_aa: CASSPGGQKGYTF

v_call: TRBV20-1
cdr3_aa: CSAPWEGSYNRYTF

v_call: TRBV28
cdr3_aa: CASSFRDRVIDNEQFF

v_call: TRBV7-3
cdr3_aa: CASSLRADRSYEQYF

v_call: TRBV10-3
cdr3_aa: CAISPGPGTGTGQPQHF

v_call: TRBV6-1
cdr3_aa: CASSDGQAYNEQFF

v_call: TRBV28
cdr3_aa: CASSPTGTGDSYEQYF

v_call: TRBV28
cdr3_aa: CASSTGLPEYNEQFF

v_call: TRBV7-8
cdr3_aa: CASSTGTGSYEQYF

v_call: TRBV2
cdr3_aa: CASSDRSYSGANVLTF

v_call: TRBV18
cdr3_aa: CASSGQEYTEAFF